One and the same sample provided the 29 T cell receptor beta chains below, sequenced in a study of T cell changes during pregnancy in multiple sclerosis. Clones were sequenced by immunoSEQ multiplex PCR, and TCRdb holds only the in-frame ones, with some missing. The sample lists 55,000 to 85,000 clones; 80% to 95% were seen once. The input for sequencing was CD4+ T cells from peripheral blood mononuclear cells, taken after pregnancy. The receptors shown here come from a female donor with multiple sclerosis, enrolled in a pregnancy study.

The chain combines TRBV5-1 with TRBJ1-4; D call uncertain. Germline CDR1 and CDR2: SGHRS and YFSETQ. This CDR3 has 17 residues. Trimming left V 4 bases short and J 0 bases short, with 16 bases between. The CDR3 nucleotides are TGCGCCAGCAGCCCCAGGAGGTCCTCTGCAACTAATGAAAAACTGTTTTTT. Amino acid sequence: CASSPRRSSATNEKLFF.

The chain employs TRBV5-6 and TRBJ2-7; the D gene is possibly TRBD2 (5 bases). The CDR3 has 15 amino acids. CDR1 and CDR2 (germline): SGHDT, YYEEEE. V was shortened by 1 base and J by 3 bases, with 14 bases between the two germline ends. The CDR3 loop is CASSLRGLSNYEQYF. CDR3 nucleotide sequence: TGTGCCAGCAGCTTGAGAGGGCTTAGTAACTACGAGCAGTACTTC.

The chain combines TRBV27 with TRBJ2-1, with 7 bases lining up with TRBD2. The V gene's germline CDR1 is MNHEY and CDR2 SMNVEV (reference sequence). This CDR3 region has 15 residues. J lost 2 bases, V lost 9 bases, and 10 bases had no gene match. The CDR3 nucleotides read TGTGCCAGTTCACCAGCGGGACCCACCTACAATGAGCAGTTCTTC. This translates into CASSPAGPTYNEQFF.

The chain is built from TRBV18 and TRBJ1-4, with D possibly being TRBD1 (6 bases). V was clipped by 1 base and J by 0 bases, with 9 bases between them. The CDR3 has 16 residues. CDR1 and CDR2 from the germline V gene are KGHSH and LQKENI. The CDR3, as DNA: TGTGCCAGCTCACCACTAAAGGGGGCAACTAATGAAAAACTGTTTTTT. Its translation: CASSPLKGATNEKLFF.

J is TRBJ1-4 and V is TRBV7-9; TRBD1 might be the D (5 bases). V was pared by 3 bases and J by 5 bases, with 25 bases between. The CDR3 consists of 19 residues. The germline V gene has CDR1 SEHNR and CDR2 FQNEAQ (reference sequence). Written as DNA, the CDR3 is TGTGCCAGCAGCTTTTTAAGGTTACCCGCGGGGACCAACAATGAAAAACTGTTTTTT. Amino acids: CASSFLRLPAGTNNEKLFF.

The V and J genes are TRBV6-1 and TRBJ2-3; the match to TRBD2 covers 10 bases. Germline CDR1 reads MNHNS; CDR2 reads SASEGT. V was pared by 5 bases and J by 4 bases, with 3 bases of the junction left unmatched. The length of the CDR3 is 14 residues. CDR3 residues: CASSSAGGPDTQYF. CDR3 sequence (DNA): TGTGCCAGCAGTTCAGCGGGGGGGCCAGATACGCAGTATTTT.

The V and J genes are TRBV9 and TRBJ2-1, with 11 bases that match TRBD2. This CDR3 comprises 16 residues. The V and J ends lost 3 bases and 9 bases, in that order; junction bases with no gene match: 11. CDR1 SGDLS and CDR2 YYNGEE come from the germline V gene. The CDR3 loop is CASSAQALAGGVEQFF. The DNA for the CDR3 is TGTGCCAGCAGCGCCCAGGCATTAGCGGGGGGGGTTGAGCAGTTCTTC.

The rearrangement uses TRBV7-2 and TRBJ1-5; D possibly corresponds to TRBD1 (5 bases). Trimming pared 1 base from V and 2 bases from J, leaving 12 bases between. The germline V gene has CDR1 SGHTA and CDR2 FQGNSA. The CDR3 has 16 residues. Here the CDR3 reads CASSLVAGMGNQPQHF. CDR3 sequence (DNA): TGTGCCAGCAGCTTAGTGGCAGGGATGGGCAATCAGCCCCAGCATTTT.

The V gene is TRBV7-8, the J gene TRBJ1-4; D perhaps matches TRBD1 (5 bases). The V end lost 0 bases, the J end lost 12 bases, and 11 bases lay between the germline ends. From germline, CDR1 is SGHVS and CDR2 FQNEAQ. This CDR3 has 13 amino acids. The chain's CDR3 is CASSLARGEELFF. CDR3 nucleotides: TGTGCCAGCAGCTTAGCAAGGGGTGAGGAACTGTTTTTT. Looking up the rest from reference TRBV7-8 and TRBJ1-4 gives the full variable domain: GAGVSQSPRYKVAKRGQDVALRCDPISGHVSLFWYQQALGQGPEFLTYFQNEAQLDKSGLPSDRFFAERPEGSVSTLKIQRTQQEDSAVYLCASSLARGEELFFGSGTQLSVL.

The J gene is TRBJ1-2, the V gene TRBV28; 9 bases fit TRBD1. The trim removed 8 bases at V and 5 bases at J, leaving 9 bases unmatched. The germline gives CDR1 MDHEN, CDR2 SYDVKM. This CDR3 spans 14 amino acids. CDR3 in DNA: TGTGCCAGCGGACAGGACAGGGGATATTATGGCTACACCTTC. Amino acid sequence: CASGQDRGYYGYTF.

The sample holds one count of this clone. The chain has TRBV5-5 and TRBJ2-3; D is possibly TRBD1 (6 bases). The germline V gene has CDR1 SGHKS and CDR2 YYEKEE (reference sequence). The CDR3 totals 18 residues. V lost 7 bases, J lost 2 bases, and 26 bases lay in between. As DNA, the CDR3 is TGTGCCAGCCTATTAGGGACATTGGTGAATCCAATCACAGATACGCAGTATTTT. Residues: CASLLGTLVNPITDTQYF.

The chain couples TRBV10-3 to TRBJ2-2; the D is unclear. This CDR3 has 13 amino acids. CDR1 is ENHRY, CDR2 SYGVKD, per germline. Trimming left V 4 bases short and J 3 bases short, with 6 bases between. In DNA form, the CDR3 reads TGTGCCATCAGTGGGCAGGACACCGGGGAGCTGTTTTTT. Residues: CAISGQDTGELFF.

V gene TRBV19 combines with J gene TRBJ2-2, with D possibly TRBD1 on 6 matching bases. Germline V CDR1 and CDR2: LNHDA, SQIVND (reference sequence). The CDR3 runs 16 residues. V was shortened by 7 bases and J by 2 bases, with 17 bases between the two germline ends. The CDR3 loop is CASTPGVEPNTGELFF. DNA for the CDR3: TGTGCCAGTACCCCAGGGGTAGAACCAAACACCGGGGAGCTGTTTTTT.

The chain combines TRBV28 with TRBJ1-1; 8 nucleotides agree with TRBD1. Per the germline V gene, CDR1 is MDHEN and CDR2 is SYDVKM. The CDR3 covers 14 residues. Trimming took 7 bases from V and 3 from J; bases not matched to a gene: 7. CDR3 loop: CASTWTGRYTEAFF. CDR3 nucleotide sequence: TGTGCCAGCACTTGGACAGGGCGGTACACTGAAGCTTTCTTT.

The rearrangement joins TRBV5-1 to TRBJ1-3; maybe TRBD1 (6 bases). Per germline, CDR1 SGHRS and CDR2 YFSETQ. Trimming stripped 4 bases from V and 0 bases from J, with 11 bases between. This CDR3 has 15 amino acids. As DNA, the CDR3 is TGCGCCAGCAGCGCCGGACAGTACTCTGGAAACACCATATATTTT. This codes for CASSAGQYSGNTIYF.

The chain combines TRBV19 with TRBJ2-5, with TRBD1 identical over 7 bases. The CDR3 has 14 residues. V gave up 6 bases and J gave up 2 bases; unmatched junction bases: 6. Looked up from germline, CDR1 is LNHDA and CDR2 is SQIVND (reference sequence). CDR3 loop: CASSNDRAQETQYF. Written as DNA, the CDR3 is TGTGCCAGTAGCAACGACAGGGCTCAAGAGACCCAGTACTTC.

V is TRBV29-1 and J is TRBJ1-5, with D perhaps matching TRBD1 (5 bases). The V end lost 5 bases, the J end lost 2 bases, and 16 bases lay between the germline ends. CDR3 length: 15 amino acids. Germline V gene lookup returns CDR1 SQVTM and CDR2 ANQGSEA. The CDR3 protein is CSVLTGVAGNQPQHF. The CDR3 DNA sequence: TGCAGCGTTCTGACGGGGGTAGCGGGCAATCAGCCCCAGCATTTT.

The chain is built from TRBV27 and TRBJ2-1, with 13 bases matching TRBD2. The germline V gene encodes CDR1 MNHEY and CDR2 SMNVEV (reference sequence). The V gene end was trimmed by 6 bases and the J gene end by 4 bases; junction bases not matched to a gene: 3. The CDR3 has 15 residues. For the CDR3, the DNA is TGTGCCAGCAGACTAGCGGGGGGGCCTTACAATGAGCAGTTCTTC. This translates into CASRLAGGPYNEQFF.

The chain combines TRBV28 with TRBJ2-4; TRBD2 matches at 7 bases. The CDR3 sequence is 13 residues long. The trim removed 7 bases at V and 7 bases at J, leaving 7 bases unmatched. Looked up from germline, CDR1 is MDHEN and CDR2 is SYDVKM. In DNA, the CDR3 is TGTGCCAGCACAGGAGCGGGACTTAACATTCAGTACTTC. Protein sequence: CASTGAGLNIQYF.

The chain links TRBV28 to TRBJ1-4; D not certain. V was shortened by 5 bases and J by 5 bases, with 12 bases between the two germline ends. The CDR3 totals 14 residues. From germline, CDR1 is MDHEN and CDR2 SYDVKM. CDR3 residues: CASSIEVQNEKLFF. CDR3 nucleotides: TGTGCCAGCAGTATTGAAGTTCAGAATGAAAAACTGTTTTTT.

This rearrangement joins TRBV5-6 to TRBJ2-7; 10 bases align to TRBD1. Germline CDR1 is SGHDT and CDR2 is YYEEEE. The CDR3 runs 16 residues. V shed 4 bases and J 3 bases; nucleotides not matched to a gene: 10. Here the CDR3 DNA reads TGTGCCAGCAGCCGCCGTTCGGACAGGGGGATCTACGAGCAGTACTTC. This translates into CASSRRSDRGIYEQYF.

V is TRBV4-1 and J is TRBJ1-5; 7 bases match TRBD1. This CDR3 has 16 residues. Germline CDR1 and CDR2: MGHRA and YSYEKL. The V gene end was trimmed by 3 bases and the J gene end by 4 bases; junction bases not matched to a gene: 9. This CDR3 reads CASSQVRGKGNQPQHF. The CDR3 nucleotides read TGCGCCAGCAGCCAGGTCAGGGGGAAGGGAAATCAGCCCCAGCATTTT.

The chain combines TRBV5-1 with TRBJ1-2; possibly TRBD1 for D (6 bases). The CDR3 consists of 14 residues. Trimming removed 3 bases from V and 5 bases from J, with 14 bases in between. Germline V CDR1 and CDR2: SGHRS, YFSETQ. The CDR3 spells CASSSAGRGYGYTF. The CDR3 bases are TGCGCCAGCAGCTCCGCAGGCAGGGGATATGGCTACACCTTC. Using reference TRBV5-1 and TRBJ1-2 for the parts outside the CDR3, the full variable domain is KAGVTQTPRYLIKTRGQQVTLSCSPISGHRSVSWYQQTPGQGLQFLFEYFSETQRNKGNFPGRFSGRQFSNSRSEMNVSTLELGDSALYLCASSSAGRGYGYTFGSGTRLTVV.

This clone was counted a single time. The chain uses TRBV10-3 and TRBJ2-1; D possibly corresponds to TRBD1 (6 bases). This CDR3 is built from 15 residues. CDR1 ENHRY and CDR2 SYGVKD come from the germline V gene. V was cut by 4 bases and J by 7 bases, with 17 bases left in between. CDR3 sequence: CAISGVSGVKNEQFF. The CDR3 DNA is TGTGCCATCAGTGGGGTTTCAGGGGTTAAGAATGAGCAGTTCTTC.

V usage is TRBV5-1 and J usage is TRBJ2-6; no clear D gene. This CDR3 has 15 residues. The germline V gene encodes CDR1 SGHRS and CDR2 YFSETQ. Trimming cost V 1 base and J 0 bases, with 5 bases left between them. CDR3: CASSLLSSGANVLTF. The DNA for the CDR3 is TGCGCCAGCAGCTTGTTGAGCTCTGGGGCCAACGTCCTGACTTTC.

V gene TRBV18 combines with J gene TRBJ2-1, with D maybe TRBD2 (6 bases). This CDR3 is 16 amino acids long. Trimming took 3 bases from V and 0 from J, leaving 12 bases between them. CDR1 and CDR2 (germline): KGHSH, LQKENI. CDR3 nucleotide sequence: TGTGCCAGCTCACCTATTAGCGGTAGCTCCTACAATGAGCAGTTCTTC. Protein sequence: CASSPISGSSYNEQFF.

The chain has TRBV5-6 and TRBJ2-3; no clear D. The CDR3 runs 15 residues. Trimming took 2 bases from V and 1 from J, leaving 11 bases between them. The germline gives CDR1 SGHDT, CDR2 YYEEEE. This CDR3 is CASSFYFRGTDTQYF. The CDR3 coding sequence is TGTGCCAGCAGCTTTTATTTCCGCGGCACAGATACGCAGTATTTT.

This chain uses TRBV14 with TRBJ2-1; D is perhaps TRBD2 (5 bases). Germline CDR1 reads SGHDN; CDR2 reads FVKESK. The CDR3 loop spans 16 amino acids. V gave up 0 bases and J gave up 5 bases, with 14 bases separating them. The CDR3 here is CASSQEGGLPDNEQFF. As DNA, the CDR3 is TGTGCCAGCAGCCAAGAAGGCGGGCTACCCGACAATGAGCAGTTCTTC.

The CDR3 nucleotides are TGTGCCAGCAGCTTGGCAGGGGTTAACTCTGGGGCCAACGTCCTGACTTTC. Residues: CASSLAGVNSGANVLTF. J is TRBJ2-6 and V is TRBV5-4; D might be TRBD1 (6 bases). Trimming took off 0 bases at V and 0 bases at J, with 10 bases between the two ends. This CDR3 contains 17 residues. Looked up from germline, CDR1 is SGHNT and CDR2 is YYREEE (reference sequence).